The 3 T cell receptor beta chains below were found in one sample sequenced in a study of metastatic and nonmetastatic thyroid tumors. MiXCR was used by TCRdb to re-call the PCR reads. The sample shows tens of thousands of clones, approximately 26% of them seen only once. Each patient came to thyroid surgery without any prior treatment (of any kind). The sequencing sample was made of blood. Source of these receptors: a male donor with papillary thyroid cancer or a benign thyroid nodule (not recorded which). Some clones in this sample may be carry-over from other donors' samples.

This clone was counted many times. CDR3 amino acids: CASSSPGLAGLSNEQFF. In DNA form, the CDR3 reads TGTGCCAGCAGTAGTCCCGGACTAGCGGGACTCTCAAATGAGCAGTTCTTC. J is TRBJ2-1 and V is TRBV12-3 or TRBV12-4, with 12 bases matching TRBD2. This CDR3 comprises 17 residues. The V segment lost 5 bases and the J segment 7 bases; nucleotides outside the gene matches: 12.

This clone was picked up a small number of times. J is TRBJ2-5 and V is TRBV6-1, with 7 nucleotides matching TRBD1. The CDR3 covers 15 residues. In germline, CDR1 is MNHNS, CDR2 SASEGT. J lost 2 bases, V lost 5 bases, and 8 bases had no gene match. The CDR3 protein is CASSPWTGQQETQYF. CDR3 DNA sequence: TGTGCCAGCAGTCCGTGGACAGGACAACAAGAGACCCAGTACTTC.

This clone was recorded at least ten times. This rearrangement joins TRBV20-1 to TRBJ1-4; D might be TRBD1 (5 bases). CDR3 length equals 13 residues. V was cut by 2 bases and J by 7 bases, with 11 bases left in between. Germline CDR1 and CDR2: DFQATT and SNEGSKA (reference sequence). CDR3 sequence (DNA): TGCAGTGCTAGAAATTTGGGGGGTGAAAAACTGTTTTTT. Its translation: CSARNLGGEKLFF.